The following is a T cell receptor beta chain sequence with its context. All sorted populations exceeded 98% purity. Expressed TCRB transcripts were sequenced after all isolated RNA was converted to cDNA. Clones were sequenced by immunoSEQ multiplex PCR, and TCRdb holds only the in-frame ones, with some missing. The sample records about 350,000 clones, around 20% being singletons. This entry belongs to a study of beta chain features in type 1 diabetes. CDR3 length: 15 residues. Trimming removed 7 bases from V and 2 bases from J; junction bases left unmatched: 7. Germline CDR1 reads WSHSY; CDR2 reads SAAADI.

The origin of this receptor is a woman younger than 30 in good health. The gene calls are TRBV10-2 and TRBJ2-5; 10 positions agree with TRBD2. The specimen was naive CD4+ T cells from blood. CDR3 in DNA: TGCGCCAGCACCCGGACTAGCGGAGCACAAGAGACCCAGTACTTC. This gives the protein CASTRTSGAQETQYF.